This record concerns one T cell receptor beta chain sequence. Its antigen is currently unknown. The sample comes from a study of cytomegalovirus exposure and HLA in healthy donors. Whole-study findings and limits: Some V segments, TRBV6-2 and TRBV6-3 among them, were indistinguishable and were therefore excluded. TCR beta V- and J-gene trimming was later associated with a missense DCLRE1C variant.

The CDR3 runs to 14 residues. Germline V gives CDR1 SEHNR, CDR2 FQNEAQ (reference sequence). Trimming shortened V by 1 base and J by 8 bases, and 12 bases separated the two germline ends. The PCR was carried out with 60 Vbeta primers and 13 Jbeta primers. Sequenced by immunoSEQ multiplex PCR; TCRdb stores in-frame clones only, minus some. The data hold approximately 160,000 clones, with approximately 67% observed a single time. Donors were ostensibly healthy at sampling, although undocumented immune exposures were probable. The sample comprised PBMCs. This clonotype originated in a woman younger than 30 in good health and CMV-seropositive. This chain uses TRBV7-9 with TRBJ2-1; weak D call: TRBD1 (5 bases). CDR3 amino acids: CASSLDPRVYEQFF. The CDR3 nucleotides are TGTGCCAGCAGCTTAGATCCCAGGGTCTATGAGCAGTTCTTC.